This T cell receptor (beta chain) was recorded in a study of cytomegalovirus exposure and HLA in healthy donors. CDR1 and CDR2 from the germline V gene are SGHRS and YFSETQ. This CDR3 has 14 amino acids. V was shortened by 3 bases and J by 2 bases, with 11 bases between the two germline ends. On this clone: Antigen: not known.

The study ran its PCR with 60 Vbeta and 13 Jbeta primers. Profiling relied on immunoSEQ multiplex PCR, and the TCRdb table lists in-frame clones only, not all of them. The sample includes 200,000 or so clones, nearly 80% seen only once; the top ten take 1.5% to 2%. Notes on the study in general: In an earlier analysis, most TCR beta V segments were productive about 87% or about 30% of the time. Because they were indistinguishable, some V segments, including TRBV6-2 and TRBV6-3, were excluded.

This TCR was recovered from a man between 18 and 29 years old in good health and CMV-seronegative. The V call is TRBV5-1, the J call TRBJ2-5; D perhaps matches TRBD2 (6 bases). Sequencing used PBMCs. The CDR3 loop is CASSSRRGQETQYF. The CDR3 DNA is TGCGCCAGCAGCTCTCGACGGGGGCAAGAGACCCAGTACTTC.